This TCR beta chain was recorded in a study of CD8 T cells in ankylosing spondylitis. Study-wide results and caveats: For ankylosing spondylitis blood, a TCR beta motif of under 10 highly homologous variants appeared characteristic.

The V and J ends lost 4 bases and 7 bases, in that order; junction bases with no gene match: 8. The germline V gene has CDR1 SGHNT and CDR2 YYREEE (reference sequence). The CDR3 covers 14 residues. TCRdb re-analysed the 5' RACE reads in MiXCR, keeping a single row per CDR3 protein. The sample has about 420,000 distinct CDR3 sequences, around 22% seen once; the top ten hold roughly 16%. Concerning this clonotype: Its target is unknown.

Material for sequencing was blood, either unsorted or a sorted T cell fraction (not recorded which). The rearrangement links TRBV5-4 to TRBJ2-1; 7 bases align to TRBD2. The source of this sequence is a male donor with ankylosing spondylitis. The CDR3 region has the DNA TGTGCCAGCAGCCGTGCTAGCGGAGGGAATGAGCAGTTCTTC. This codes for CASSRASGGNEQFF.